Presented here are 3 T cell receptor beta chains from one specimen sequenced in a study of T cell changes during pregnancy in multiple sclerosis. Sequencing was performed with immunoSEQ multiplex PCR; in TCRdb, only in-frame clones are kept and a portion is missing. The sample shows 30,000 to 45,000 clones, approximately 92% of them seen only once. The sequenced sample was CD4+ T cells from peripheral blood mononuclear cells, obtained in the third trimester of pregnancy. The receptor set was obtained from a female donor in good health, enrolled as a control in a pregnancy study.

This clone was seen just once. The chain links TRBV19 to TRBJ1-5, with D perhaps matching TRBD1 (6 bases). This CDR3 is built from 16 residues. V lost 7 bases and J 3 bases, leaving 19 bases between the germline ends. Germline V CDR1 and CDR2: LNHDA, SQIVND (reference sequence). CDR3 DNA: TGTGCCAGTACAGTTCTAGGGGGTGGTGACAATCAGCCCCAGCATTTT. Translation: CASTVLGGGDNQPQHF.

The rearrangement links TRBV7-6 to TRBJ1-5, with 7 bases that match TRBD1. Germline loops: CDR1 SGHVS, CDR2 FNYEAQ. The CDR3 spans 14 residues. The V segment lost 4 bases and the J segment 4 bases; nucleotides outside the gene matches: 4. This CDR3 is CASSSQGGNQPQHF. In DNA, the CDR3 is TGTGCCAGCAGCTCCCAGGGGGGAAATCAGCCCCAGCATTTT.

The chain carries TRBV14 and TRBJ1-6; D remains ambiguous. CDR1 is SGHDN, CDR2 FVKESK, per germline. V lost 0 bases, J lost 8 bases, and 11 bases lay in between. The CDR3 has 15 amino acids. CDR3 DNA: TGTGCCAGCAGCCAAGATGTGAGGGAGTATTCACCCCTCCACTTT. Residues: CASSQDVREYSPLHF.